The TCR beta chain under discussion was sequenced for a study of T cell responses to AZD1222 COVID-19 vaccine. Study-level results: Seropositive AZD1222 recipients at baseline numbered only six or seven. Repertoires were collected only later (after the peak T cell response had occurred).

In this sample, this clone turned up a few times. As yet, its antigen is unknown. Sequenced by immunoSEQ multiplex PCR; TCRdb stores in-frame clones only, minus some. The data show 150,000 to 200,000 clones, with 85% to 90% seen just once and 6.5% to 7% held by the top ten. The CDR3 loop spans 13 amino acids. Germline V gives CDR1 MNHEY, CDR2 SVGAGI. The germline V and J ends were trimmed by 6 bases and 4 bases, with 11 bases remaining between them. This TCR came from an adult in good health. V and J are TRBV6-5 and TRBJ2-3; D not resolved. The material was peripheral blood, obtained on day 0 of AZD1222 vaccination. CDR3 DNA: TGTGCCAGCAGGACCCCTGCGTCAGATACGCAGTATTTT. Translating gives CASRTPASDTQYF.